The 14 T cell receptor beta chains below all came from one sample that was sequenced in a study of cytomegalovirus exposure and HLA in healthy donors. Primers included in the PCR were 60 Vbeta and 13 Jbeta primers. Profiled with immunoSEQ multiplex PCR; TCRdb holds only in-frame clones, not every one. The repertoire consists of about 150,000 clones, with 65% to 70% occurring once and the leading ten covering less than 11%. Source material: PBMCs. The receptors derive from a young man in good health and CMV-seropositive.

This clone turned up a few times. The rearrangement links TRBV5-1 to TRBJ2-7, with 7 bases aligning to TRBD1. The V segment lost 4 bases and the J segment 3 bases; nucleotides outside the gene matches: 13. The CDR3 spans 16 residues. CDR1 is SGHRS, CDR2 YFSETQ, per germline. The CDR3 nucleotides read TGCGCCAGCAGCCCACCCGGCTCAGGGGGAAGCTACGAGCAGTACTTC. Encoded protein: CASSPPGSGGSYEQYF.

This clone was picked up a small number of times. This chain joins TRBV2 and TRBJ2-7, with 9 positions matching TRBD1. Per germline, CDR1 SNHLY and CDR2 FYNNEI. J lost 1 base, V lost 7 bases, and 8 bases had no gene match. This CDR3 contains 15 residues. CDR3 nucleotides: TGTGCCAGCAACCCCTCCGGGACAGGGTCCTACGAGCAGTACTTC. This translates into CASNPSGTGSYEQYF.

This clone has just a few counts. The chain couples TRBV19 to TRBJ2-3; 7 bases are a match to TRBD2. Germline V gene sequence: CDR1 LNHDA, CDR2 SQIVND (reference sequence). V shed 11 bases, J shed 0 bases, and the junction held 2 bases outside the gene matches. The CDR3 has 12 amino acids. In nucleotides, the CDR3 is TGTGCCGCGGGGGACAGCACAGATACGCAGTATTTT. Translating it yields CAAGDSTDTQYF.

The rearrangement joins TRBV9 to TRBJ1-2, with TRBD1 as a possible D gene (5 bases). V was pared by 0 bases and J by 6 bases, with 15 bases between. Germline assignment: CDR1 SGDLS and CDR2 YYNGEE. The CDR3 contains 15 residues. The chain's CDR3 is CASSVERGLGDGYTF. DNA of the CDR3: TGTGCCAGCAGCGTAGAGCGGGGGTTGGGCGATGGCTACACCTTC.

The CDR3 reads CASGAGNYNEQFF. The CDR3 bases are TGTGCCAGCGGGGCAGGTAACTACAATGAGCAGTTCTTC. The chain combines TRBV6-6 with TRBJ2-1; the D gene is possibly TRBD1 (5 bases). CDR3 length: 13 amino acids. V lost 8 bases and J lost 3, with 11 bases in between. Germline values: CDR1 MNHNY, CDR2 SVGAGI (reference sequence).

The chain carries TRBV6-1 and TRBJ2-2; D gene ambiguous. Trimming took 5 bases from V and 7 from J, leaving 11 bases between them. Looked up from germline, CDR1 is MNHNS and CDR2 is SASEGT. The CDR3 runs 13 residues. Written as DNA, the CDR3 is TGTGCCAGCAGTACGAGGTCCGGCGGGGAGCTGTTTTTT. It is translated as CASSTRSGGELFF.

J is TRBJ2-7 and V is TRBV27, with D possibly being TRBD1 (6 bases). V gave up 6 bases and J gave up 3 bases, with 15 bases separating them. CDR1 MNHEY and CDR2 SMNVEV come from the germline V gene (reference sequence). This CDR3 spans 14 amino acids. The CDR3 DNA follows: TGTGCCAGCAGCCCCAATTCACAGGGCTACGAGCAGTACTTC. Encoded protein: CASSPNSQGYEQYF.

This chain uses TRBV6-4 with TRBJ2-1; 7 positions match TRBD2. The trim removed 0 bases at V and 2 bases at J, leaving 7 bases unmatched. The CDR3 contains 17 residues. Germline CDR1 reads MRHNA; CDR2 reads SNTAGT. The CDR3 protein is CASSDSSTSPTYNEQFF. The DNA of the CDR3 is TGTGCCAGCAGTGACTCTTCGACTAGCCCGACCTACAATGAGCAGTTCTTC.

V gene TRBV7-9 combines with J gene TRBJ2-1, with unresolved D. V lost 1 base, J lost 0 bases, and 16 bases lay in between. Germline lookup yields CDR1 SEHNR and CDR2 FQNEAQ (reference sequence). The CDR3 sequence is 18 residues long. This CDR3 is CASSLEQNSWSSYNEQFF. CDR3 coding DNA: TGTGCCAGCAGCTTAGAGCAGAATAGCTGGAGCTCCTACAATGAGCAGTTCTTC.

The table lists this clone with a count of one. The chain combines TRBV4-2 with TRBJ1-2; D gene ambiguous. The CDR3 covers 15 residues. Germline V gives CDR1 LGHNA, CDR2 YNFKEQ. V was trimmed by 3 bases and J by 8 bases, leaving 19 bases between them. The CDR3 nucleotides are TGTGCCAGCAGCCAGGGAGAAAGGATAGGAGCAGGCTACACCTTC. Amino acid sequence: CASSQGERIGAGYTF.

Here the CDR3 reads CASSLGPNQGMLRYGYTF. The CDR3 DNA sequence: TGTGCCAGCAGCTTAGGTCCAAACCAGGGTATGCTCCGCTATGGCTACACCTTC. This sequence joins TRBV7-9 and TRBJ1-2, with D possibly matching TRBD1 (5 bases). The CDR3 has 18 residues. The germline V gene has CDR1 SEHNR and CDR2 FQNEAQ (reference sequence). Trimming removed 1 base at V and 4 bases at J, with 22 bases between.

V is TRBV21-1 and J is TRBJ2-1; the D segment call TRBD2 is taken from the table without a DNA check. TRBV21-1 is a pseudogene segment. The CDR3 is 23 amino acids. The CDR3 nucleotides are TGTGCCAGCAGCAAAAACGGGGAGGTACACTTTGGTGATGCGGTGGGGGGGGACAATGAGCAGTTCTTC. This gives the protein CASSKNGEVHFGDAVGGDNEQFF.

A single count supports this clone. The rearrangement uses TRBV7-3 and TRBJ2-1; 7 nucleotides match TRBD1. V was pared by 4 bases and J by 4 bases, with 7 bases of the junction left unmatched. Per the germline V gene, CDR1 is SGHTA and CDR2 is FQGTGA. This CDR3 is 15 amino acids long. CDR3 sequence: CASSSTGAVYNEQFF. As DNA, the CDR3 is TGTGCCAGCAGCTCCACAGGGGCCGTGTACAATGAGCAGTTCTTC.

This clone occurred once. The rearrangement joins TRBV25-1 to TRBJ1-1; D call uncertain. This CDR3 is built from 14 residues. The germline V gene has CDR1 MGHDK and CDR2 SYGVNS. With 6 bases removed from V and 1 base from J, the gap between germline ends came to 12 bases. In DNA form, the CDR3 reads TGTGCCAGCAGAAGGGAGGCCTCGAACACTGAAGCTTTCTTT. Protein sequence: CASRREASNTEAFF.